The rows below give T cell receptor beta chains drawn from one sample of a study of T-cell reconstitution after alpha-beta-depleted transplantation in children. Each CDR3 protein is one row after TCRdb ran MiXCR on the PCR reads. The sample includes fewer than 700,000 distinct CDR3 sequences, about an eighth of them seen just once. The specimen was PBMCs, mostly from graft donor cells, collected 360 days after TCRalphabeta/CD19-depleted stem cell transplant. All receptors derive from a male patient younger than 18 who had a stem cell transplant for acute myeloid leukemia, so the T cells may come from the graft donor. Both conserved end residues are part of each CDR3. A D gene is named only where the DNA matches it firmly. Not all rows give a size; the values are once, few, many and, for expanded clones, a class.

abundance | j_gene | d_gene | v_gene | CDR3aa | CDR3nt
. | TRBJ2-3 | TRBD1 | TRBV27 | CASSTRQGILTFSTDTQYF | TGTGCCAGCAGTACGCGACAGGGGATCTTGACTTTTAGCACAGATACGCAGTATTTT
many | TRBJ2-3 | . | TRBV20-1 | CSASTGIADTQYF | TGCAGTGCTAGTACAGGGATCGCAGATACGCAGTATTTT
few | TRBJ2-3 | . | TRBV20-1 | CSARVFQGVAYTDTQYF | TGCAGTGCGCGTGTTTTCCAAGGGGTAGCGTACACAGATACGCAGTATTTT
. | TRBJ1-5 | . | TRBV6-6 | CASSHRRWTALFSNQPQHF | TGTGCCAGCAGTCACCGTAGATGGACAGCCCTCTTTAGCAATCAGCCCCAGCATTTT
. | TRBJ2-7 | TRBD2 | TRBV29-1 | CSVSSGDSYEQYF | TGCAGCGTTTCTAGCGGGGACTCCTACGAGCAGTACTTC
. | TRBJ2-5 | . | TRBV20-1 | CSARVAGWTETQYF | TGCAGTGCTAGAGTAGCAGGGTGGACAGAGACCCAGTACTTC
many | TRBJ2-2 | . | TRBV7-2 | CASSLPAFTGELFF | TGTGCCAGCAGCTTACCAGCCTTCACCGGGGAGCTGTTTTTT
. | TRBJ2-2 | TRBD2 | TRBV20-1 | CSAKGLAGGPGGELFF | TGCAGTGCTAAAGGACTAGCGGGAGGGCCGGGCGGGGAGCTGTTTTTT
many | TRBJ2-7 | . | TRBV14 | CASSFGRGAYEQYF | TGTGCCAGCAGCTTTGGCAGAGGCGCCTACGAGCAGTACTTC
. | TRBJ1-2 | . | TRBV4-3 | CASSQATAGGGFSYGYTF | TGCGCCAGCAGCCAAGCGACGGCAGGCGGGGGGTTTAGCTATGGCTACACCTTC
many | TRBJ2-5 | TRBD2 | TRBV24-1 | CATSGREGTPGTQYF | TGTGCCACCAGTGGTCGGGAGGGGACTCCGGGGACCCAGTACTTC
. | TRBJ1-3 | . | TRBV7-1 | CASEDSAGNTIYF | TGTGCCAGCGAGGACAGCGCTGGAAACACCATATATTTT
few | TRBJ2-7 | TRBD1 | TRBV20-1 | CSASPLQGALYEQYF | TGCAGTGCTAGTCCGCTACAGGGGGCCTTGTACGAGCAGTACTTC
few | TRBJ2-7 | . | TRBV6-1 | CASSARSSREQYF | TGTGCCAGCAGTGCCCGAAGCAGTAGGGAGCAGTACTTC
. | TRBJ1-2 | TRBD1 | TRBV9 | CASSHPGQGNGYTF | TGTGCCAGCAGCCACCCGGGACAGGGTAATGGCTACACCTTC
few | TRBJ2-5 | TRBD1 | TRBV28 | CASTLTGGRETQYF | TGTGCCAGCACTTTAACAGGGGGTAGGGAGACCCAGTACTTC
. | TRBJ2-7 | TRBD2 | TRBV20-1 | CSALGLAGPPSSYEQYF | TGCAGTGCTTTGGGACTAGCGGGACCCCCAAGCTCCTACGAGCAGTACTTC
. | TRBJ2-7 | TRBD2 | TRBV29-1 | CSVSGTSNGEQYF | TGCAGCGTTTCCGGGACTAGCAATGGCGAGCAGTACTTC
many | TRBJ2-1 | . | TRBV4-2 | CASSQGEWEYWVEDEQFF | TGTGCCAGCAGCCAAGGAGAGTGGGAGTACTGGGTCGAGGATGAGCAGTTCTTC
many | TRBJ2-1 | . | TRBV15 | CATSFVVSYNEQFF | TGTGCCACCAGCTTCGTGGTGTCCTACAATGAGCAGTTCTTC
few | TRBJ2-7 | . | TRBV5-1 | CASSLAAGPTEQYF | TGCGCCAGCAGCTTAGCGGCAGGGCCTACGGAGCAGTACTTC
. | TRBJ2-6 | . | TRBV28 | CASSFRPTGANVLTF | TGTGCCAGCAGTTTTAGGCCTACCGGGGCCAACGTCCTGACTTTC
. | TRBJ2-3 | . | TRBV28 | CASRGPTPRDTQYF | TGTGCCAGCAGAGGTCCTACCCCCAGAGATACGCAGTATTTT
. | TRBJ2-1 | . | TRBV20-1 | CSARVMNNEQFF | TGCAGTGCTAGAGTCATGAACAATGAGCAGTTCTTC
. | TRBJ2-3 | . | TRBV28 | CASSLGGTSQLGDTQYF | TGTGCCAGCAGCCTGGGGGGGACAAGCCAATTGGGAGATACGCAGTATTTT
. | TRBJ1-2 | . | TRBV28 | CASSIGPIYGYTF | TGTGCCAGCAGCATCGGGCCGATCTATGGCTACACCTTC
. | TRBJ2-1 | . | TRBV4-2 | CASSPGLVEDEQFF | TGTGCCAGCAGCCCCGGACTGGTGGAGGATGAGCAGTTCTTC
. | TRBJ2-7 | TRBD2 | TRBV20-1 | CSVGRAPSYEQYF | TGCAGTGTGGGGAGGGCTCCCTCCTACGAGCAGTACTTC
few | TRBJ1-5 | . | TRBV20-1 | CSQGRGNQPQHF | TGCTCGCAGGGTCGCGGCAATCAGCCCCAGCATTTT
few | TRBJ2-7 | TRBD2 | TRBV16 | CASSQSASGRFGQYF | TGTGCCAGCAGCCAATCGGCTAGCGGGAGGTTTGGGCAGTACTTC
. | TRBJ2-1 | TRBD1 | TRBV18 | CASSPAGGFNEQFF | TGTGCCAGCTCACCGGCAGGGGGCTTTAATGAGCAGTTCTTC
few | TRBJ1-1 | . | TRBV4-3 | CASSRWGEVAFF | TGCGCCAGCAGCCGATGGGGAGAGGTGGCTTTCTTT
few | TRBJ2-1 | TRBD2 | TRBV7-3 | CASSLIAGEINEQFF | TGTGCCAGCAGCTTGATAGCGGGAGAGATAAATGAGCAGTTCTTC
few | TRBJ1-2 | . | TRBV12-3/TRBV12-4 | CASSFGPNLGGGYTF | TGTGCCAGCAGTTTTGGTCCTAACCTTGGGGGTGGCTACACCTTC
. | TRBJ2-5 | . | TRBV25-1 | CASSETNSGSQYF | TGTGCCAGCAGTGAAACCAACTCAGGGTCCCAGTACTTC
many | TRBJ2-7 | . | TRBV5-1 | CAKTTYTYEQYF | TGCGCCAAAACGACATATACTTACGAGCAGTACTTC
many | TRBJ2-1 | . | TRBV29-1 | CSVEDPVQFF | TGCAGCGTTGAAGATCCCGTGCAGTTCTTC
many | TRBJ2-1 | TRBD2 | TRBV7-2 | CASSWGGAGVNEQFF | TGTGCCAGCAGCTGGGGCGGTGCGGGGGTCAATGAGCAGTTCTTC
few | TRBJ2-1 | . | TRBV6-5 | CASSYSVWIGHNEQFF | TGTGCCAGCAGTTACTCGGTCTGGATCGGACACAATGAGCAGTTCTTC
many | TRBJ2-7 | . | TRBV7-8 | CASSLALKRGLGSGHEQYF | TGTGCCAGCAGCTTAGCCCTTAAGAGGGGCCTTGGCTCAGGGCACGAGCAGTACTTC
. | TRBJ1-4 | . | TRBV28 | CASSLLGRAKLFF | TGTGCCAGCAGCCTCCTAGGACGGGCAAAACTGTTTTTT